One TCR beta chain is described in this entry. Antigen unknown. The data were taken from a study of molecular identifiers for immune sequencing clone quantification. General observations from the study: Some 970,000 naive cells reportedly did not prevent detection of spiked Jurkat TCR RNA from one cell.

Germline values: CDR1 LGHDT, CDR2 YNNKEL (reference sequence). V was pared by 2 bases and J by 3 bases, with 17 bases between. This CDR3 spans 16 amino acids. In the sort, naive CD8 T cells were defined as CD8+CD4-CCR7+CD45RA+. TCRdb fed the PCR reads into MiXCR, producing one record per CDR3 protein. The top ten clones hold approximately 0.75% of a sample with some 580,000 distinct CDR3 sequences, roughly 23% of them seen once. The V and J genes are TRBV3-1 and TRBJ2-7, with D tentatively TRBD1 or TRBD2 (5 bases each). Material: naive CD8+ T cells from blood, with Jurkat cell RNA spiked in. Noted subset: FACS-sorted CD8+CD4-CCR7+CD45RA+ naive T cells. The clonotype comes from a human donor in good health. Some libraries in this study had Jurkat cell RNA spiked in. Written as DNA, the CDR3 is TGTGCCAGCAGCCAACGGGGACGGACAAATATCTACGAGCAGTACTTC. Its translation is CASSQRGRTNIYEQYF.